This TCR beta chain was found in a study of T-cell memory formation after mild COVID-19. Using its own MiXCR run on the 5' RACE reads, TCRdb lists one record per CDR3 protein. The data contain around 300,000 distinct CDR3 sequences, roughly 13% of them seen just once; the ten biggest clones take up over 20%. This receptor was identified in a man aged 18 to 35 who had mild COVID-19 (a few samples of this study predate the infection). Cell type and time point are not known. Sequencing was performed on PBMCs or a T cell subset sorted from them (not recorded which).

The CDR3 here is CASSLAGVWQFF. CDR3 DNA sequence: TGTGCCAGCAGCTTAGCGGGGGTCTGGCAGTTCTTC. This sequence joins TRBV7-2 and TRBJ2-1; D possibly uses TRBD1 or TRBD2 (5 bases each). The germline CDR1 and CDR2 sequences are SGHTA and FQGNSA. The CDR3 sequence is 12 residues long. V was cut by 0 bases and J by 12 bases, with 9 bases left in between. Together with reference TRBV7-2 and TRBJ2-1, the CDR3 gives the full variable domain: GAGVSQSPSNKVTEKGKDVELRCDPISGHTALYWYRQSLGQGLEFLIYFQGNSAPDKSGLPSDRFSAERTGGSVSTLTIQRTQQEDSAVYLCASSLAGVWQFFGPGTRLTVL.